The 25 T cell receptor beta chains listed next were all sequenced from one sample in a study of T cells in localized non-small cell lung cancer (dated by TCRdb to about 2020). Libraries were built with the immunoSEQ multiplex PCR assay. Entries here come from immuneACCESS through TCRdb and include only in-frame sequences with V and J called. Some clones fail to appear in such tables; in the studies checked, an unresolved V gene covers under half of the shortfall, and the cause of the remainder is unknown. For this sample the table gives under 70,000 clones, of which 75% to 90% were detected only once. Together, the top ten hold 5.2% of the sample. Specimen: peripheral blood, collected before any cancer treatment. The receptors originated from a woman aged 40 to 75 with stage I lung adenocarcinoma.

The CDR3 sequence: CAWSGQGRQPQHF. CDR3 sequence (DNA): TGTGCCTGGAGTGGACAGGGAAGGCAGCCCCAGCATTTT. The J gene is TRBJ1-5, the V gene TRBV30, with 7 bases aligning to TRBD1. Losses at the gene ends were 1 base for V and 7 bases for J; bases not matched to a gene: 4. Germline V CDR1 and CDR2: GTSNPN, SVGIG (reference sequence). CDR3 length: 13 residues.

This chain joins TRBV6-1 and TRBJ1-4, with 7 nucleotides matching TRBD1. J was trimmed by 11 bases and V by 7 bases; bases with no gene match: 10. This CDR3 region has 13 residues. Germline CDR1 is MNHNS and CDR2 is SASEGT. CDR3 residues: CASTPPGGRKLFF. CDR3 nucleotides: TGTGCCAGCACCCCCCCAGGGGGGAGGAAACTGTTTTTT.

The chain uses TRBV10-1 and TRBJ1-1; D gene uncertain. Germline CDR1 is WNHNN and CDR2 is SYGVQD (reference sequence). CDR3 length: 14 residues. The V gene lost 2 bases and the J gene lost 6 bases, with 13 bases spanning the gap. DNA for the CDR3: TGCGCCAGCAGTGAGGGCGGCCGAACGGCTGAAGCTTTCTTT. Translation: CASSEGGRTAEAFF.

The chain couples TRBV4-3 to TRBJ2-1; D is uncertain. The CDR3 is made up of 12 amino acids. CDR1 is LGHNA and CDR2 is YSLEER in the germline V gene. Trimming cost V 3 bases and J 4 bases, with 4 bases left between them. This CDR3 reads CASSHLYNEQFF. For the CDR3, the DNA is TGCGCCAGCAGCCACCTATACAATGAGCAGTTCTTC.

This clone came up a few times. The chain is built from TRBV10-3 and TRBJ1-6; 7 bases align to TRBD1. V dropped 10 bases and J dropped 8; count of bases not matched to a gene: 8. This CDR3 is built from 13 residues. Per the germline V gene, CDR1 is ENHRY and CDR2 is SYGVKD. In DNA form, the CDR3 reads TGTGCCACAGCGACAGGGAGATATTCACCCCTCCACTTT. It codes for CATATGRYSPLHF.

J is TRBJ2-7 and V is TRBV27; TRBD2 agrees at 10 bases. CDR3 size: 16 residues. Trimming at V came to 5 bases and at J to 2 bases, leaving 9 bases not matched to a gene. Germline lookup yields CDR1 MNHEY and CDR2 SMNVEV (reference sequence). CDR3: CASSRTIAGGTYEQYF. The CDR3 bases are TGTGCCAGCAGTCGGACCATAGCGGGGGGAACCTACGAGCAGTACTTC.

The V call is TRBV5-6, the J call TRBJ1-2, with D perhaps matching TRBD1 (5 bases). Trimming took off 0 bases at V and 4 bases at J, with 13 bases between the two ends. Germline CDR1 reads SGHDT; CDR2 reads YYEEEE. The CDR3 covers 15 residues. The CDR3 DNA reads TGTGCCAGCAGCTTGGCGGTGGGCAGGGCCTATGGCTACACCTTC. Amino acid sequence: CASSLAVGRAYGYTF.

As DNA, the CDR3 is TGCGCCAGCAGCCTGGGACTAGGACAAGAGACCCAGTACTTC. Translating gives CASSLGLGQETQYF. The chain uses TRBV4-3 and TRBJ2-5; 8 positions agree with TRBD2. V lost 4 bases, J lost 2 bases, and 3 bases stayed unmatched. Germline CDR1 reads LGHNA; CDR2 reads YSLEER. The CDR3 runs to 14 residues.

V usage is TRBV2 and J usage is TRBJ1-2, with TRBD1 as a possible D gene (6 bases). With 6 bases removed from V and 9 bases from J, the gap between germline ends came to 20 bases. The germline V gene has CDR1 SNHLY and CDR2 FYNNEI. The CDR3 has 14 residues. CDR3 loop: CASREQGNRMSYTF. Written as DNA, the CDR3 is TGTGCCAGCAGGGAGCAGGGGAACAGAATGAGCTACACCTTC.

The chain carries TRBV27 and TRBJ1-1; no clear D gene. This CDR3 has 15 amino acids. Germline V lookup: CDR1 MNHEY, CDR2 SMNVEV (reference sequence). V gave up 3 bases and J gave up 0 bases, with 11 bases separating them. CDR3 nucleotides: TGTGCCAGCAGTTTTGGAACGTTAATGAACACTGAAGCTTTCTTT. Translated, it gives CASSFGTLMNTEAFF.

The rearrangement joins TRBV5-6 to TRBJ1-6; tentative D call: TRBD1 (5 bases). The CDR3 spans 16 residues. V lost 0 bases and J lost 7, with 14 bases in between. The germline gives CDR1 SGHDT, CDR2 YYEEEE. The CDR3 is CASSLGQGGSNSPLHF. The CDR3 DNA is TGTGCCAGCAGCTTGGGGCAGGGAGGTTCCAATTCACCCCTCCACTTT.

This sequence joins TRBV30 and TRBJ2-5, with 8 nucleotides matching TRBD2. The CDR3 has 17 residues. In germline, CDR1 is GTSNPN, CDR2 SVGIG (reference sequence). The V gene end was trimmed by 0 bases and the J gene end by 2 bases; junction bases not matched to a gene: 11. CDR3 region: CAWSVLGLGTLQETQYF. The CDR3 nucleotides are TGTGCCTGGAGTGTACTGGGACTAGGAACTCTACAAGAGACCCAGTACTTC.

The CDR3 DNA follows: TGTGCCAGCAACTCGGGACTAGCGACTAGTGAGCAGTTCTTC. Its translation is CASNSGLATSEQFF. The gene calls are TRBV2 and TRBJ2-1; 10 bases map to TRBD2. Per germline, CDR1 SNHLY and CDR2 FYNNEI. With V trimmed by 7 bases and J by 9 bases, 9 bases remained unmatched. This CDR3 comprises 14 residues. Filled out from reference TRBV2 and TRBJ2-1, the complete variable domain reads EPEVTQTPSHQVTQMGQEVILRCVPISNHLYFYWYRQILGQKVEFLVSFYNNEISEKSEIFDDQFSVERPDGSNFTLKIRSTKLEDSAMYFCASNSGLATSEQFFGPGTRLTVL.

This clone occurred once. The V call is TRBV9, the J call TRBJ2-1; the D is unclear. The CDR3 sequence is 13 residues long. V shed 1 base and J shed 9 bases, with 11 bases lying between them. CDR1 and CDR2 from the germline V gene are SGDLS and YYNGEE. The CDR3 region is CASSVWDSSEQFF. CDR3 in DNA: TGTGCCAGCAGCGTATGGGATTCCAGTGAGCAGTTCTTC.

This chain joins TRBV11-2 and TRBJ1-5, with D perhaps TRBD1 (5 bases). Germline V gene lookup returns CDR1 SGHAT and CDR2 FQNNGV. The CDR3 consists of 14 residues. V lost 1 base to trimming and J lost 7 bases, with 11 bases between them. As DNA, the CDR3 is TGTGCCAGCAGCTTAGGTGGCGGGGACCAGCCCCAGCATTTT. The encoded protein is CASSLGGGDQPQHF.

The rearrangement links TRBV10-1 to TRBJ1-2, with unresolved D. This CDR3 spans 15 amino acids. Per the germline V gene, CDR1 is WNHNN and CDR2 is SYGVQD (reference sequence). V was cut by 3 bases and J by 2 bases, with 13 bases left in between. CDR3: CASSDLRAANYGYTF. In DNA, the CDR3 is TGCGCCAGCAGTGATTTGAGGGCAGCCAACTATGGCTACACCTTC.

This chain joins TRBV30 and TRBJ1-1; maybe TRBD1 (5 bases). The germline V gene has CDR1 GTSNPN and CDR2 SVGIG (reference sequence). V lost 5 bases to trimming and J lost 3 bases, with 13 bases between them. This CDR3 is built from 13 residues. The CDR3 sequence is CAWRQRGDTEAFF. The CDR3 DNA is TGTGCCTGGCGACAGCGTGGCGACACTGAAGCTTTCTTT.

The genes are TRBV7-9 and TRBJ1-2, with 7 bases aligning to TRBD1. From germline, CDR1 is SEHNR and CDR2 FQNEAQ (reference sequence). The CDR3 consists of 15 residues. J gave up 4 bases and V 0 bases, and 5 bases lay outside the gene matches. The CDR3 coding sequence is TGTGCCAGCAGCTTAGCGACAGGGCCAAGCTATGGCTACACCTTC. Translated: CASSLATGPSYGYTF.

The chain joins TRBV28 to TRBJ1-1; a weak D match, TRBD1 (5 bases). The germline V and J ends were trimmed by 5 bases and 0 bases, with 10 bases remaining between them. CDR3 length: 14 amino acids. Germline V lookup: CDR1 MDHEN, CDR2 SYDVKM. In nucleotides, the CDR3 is TGTGCCAGCAGTCGGGACGGAATGAACACTGAAGCTTTCTTT. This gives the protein CASSRDGMNTEAFF.

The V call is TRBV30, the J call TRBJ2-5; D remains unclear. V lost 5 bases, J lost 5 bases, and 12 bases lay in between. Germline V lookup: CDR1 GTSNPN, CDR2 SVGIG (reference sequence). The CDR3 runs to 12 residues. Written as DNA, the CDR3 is TGTGCCTGGGGGGTGGAGCCCGAGACCCAGTACTTC. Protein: CAWGVEPETQYF.

The CDR3 DNA sequence: TGTGCCAGCAGTGAATACGGGGGCGCCGGTGACGAGCAGTACTTC. Protein sequence: CASSEYGGAGDEQYF. The rearrangement joins TRBV9 to TRBJ2-7; D could derive from TRBD1 or TRBD2 (6 bases each). Deletions cut 5 bases from V and 5 bases from J, with 20 bases between. Germline lookup yields CDR1 SGDLS and CDR2 YYNGEE. This CDR3 has 15 residues.

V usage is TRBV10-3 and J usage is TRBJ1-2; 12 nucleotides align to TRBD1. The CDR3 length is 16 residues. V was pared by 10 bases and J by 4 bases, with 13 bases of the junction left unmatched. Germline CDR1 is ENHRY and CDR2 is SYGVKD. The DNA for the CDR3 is TGTGCCACCCAACCCCGGGACAGGGGGCGCGGCTATGGCTACACCTTC. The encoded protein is CATQPRDRGRGYGYTF.

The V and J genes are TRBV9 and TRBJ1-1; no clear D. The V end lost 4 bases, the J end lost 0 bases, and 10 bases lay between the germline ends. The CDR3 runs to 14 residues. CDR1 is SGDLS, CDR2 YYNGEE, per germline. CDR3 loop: CASSTTGMNTEAFF. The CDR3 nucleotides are TGTGCCAGCAGCACTACTGGGATGAACACTGAAGCTTTCTTT. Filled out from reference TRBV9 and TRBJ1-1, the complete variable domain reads DSGVTQTPKHLITATGQRVTLRCSPRSGDLSVYWYQQSLDQGLQFLIQYYNGEERAKGNILERFSAQQFPDLHSELNLSSLELGDSALYFCASSTTGMNTEAFFGQGTRLTVV.

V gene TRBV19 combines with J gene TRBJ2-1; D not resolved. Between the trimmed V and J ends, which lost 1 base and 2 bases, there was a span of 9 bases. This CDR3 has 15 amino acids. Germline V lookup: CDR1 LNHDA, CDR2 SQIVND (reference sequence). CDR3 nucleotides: TGTGCCAGTAGTATAGTAGGGTCGACCTACAATGAGCAGTTCTTC. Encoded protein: CASSIVGSTYNEQFF. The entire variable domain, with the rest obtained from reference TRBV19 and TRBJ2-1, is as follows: DGGITQSPKYLFRKEGQNVTLSCEQNLNHDAMYWYRQDPGQGLRLIYYSQIVNDFQKGDIAEGYSVSREKKESFPLTVTSAQKNPTAFYLCASSIVGSTYNEQFFGPGTRLTVL.

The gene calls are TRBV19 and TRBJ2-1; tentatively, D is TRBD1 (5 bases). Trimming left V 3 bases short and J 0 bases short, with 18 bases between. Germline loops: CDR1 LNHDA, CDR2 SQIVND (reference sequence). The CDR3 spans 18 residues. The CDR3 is CASSMLPRTTSSYNEQFF. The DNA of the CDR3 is TGTGCCAGTAGTATGCTACCACGGACAACGAGCTCCTACAATGAGCAGTTCTTC.